This passage covers 21 T cell receptor beta chains from one sample sequenced in a study of shared T cell receptors in the human thymus. Profiling relied on immunoSEQ multiplex PCR, and the TCRdb table lists in-frame clones only, not all of them. The profile shows 550,000 to 800,000 clones, 75% to 90% of them singletons. These records were also assigned to another study, of human thymus T cells.

Sequenced: thymocytes. These receptors were collected from a girl under two years old with a congenital heart defect.

The V and J genes are TRBV7-8 and TRBJ1-6; D not certain. The length of the CDR3 is 13 residues. V lost 1 base, J lost 7 bases, and 5 bases lay in between. Per the germline V gene, CDR1 is SGHVS and CDR2 is FQNEAQ. The CDR3 DNA sequence: TGTGCCAGCAGCTTAGGAGGGAATTCACCCCTCCACTTT. Translating it yields CASSLGGNSPLHF.

The chain carries TRBV4-1 and TRBJ2-1; D might be TRBD2 (7 bases). V was trimmed by 3 bases and J by 6 bases, leaving 18 bases between them. Germline CDR1 reads MGHRA; CDR2 reads YSYEKL. The CDR3 spans 16 residues. The CDR3 region has the DNA TGCGCCAGCAGCCAGGCAAGGGGGGGCCCGCTCAATGAGCAGTTCTTC. It encodes CASSQARGGPLNEQFF.

This CDR3 reads CASSFQGPTGELFF. CDR3 coding DNA: TGTGCCAGCAGTTTTCAGGGGCCGACCGGGGAGCTGTTTTTT. The V and J genes are TRBV27 and TRBJ2-2; D may be TRBD1 (6 bases). In germline, CDR1 is MNHEY, CDR2 SMNVEV (reference sequence). Trimming removed 3 bases at V and 5 bases at J, with 10 bases between. The CDR3 spans 14 residues.

The genes are TRBV7-2 and TRBJ1-6; D gene ambiguous. The CDR3 runs 11 residues. The V gene's germline CDR1 is SGHTA and CDR2 FQGNSA. V gave up 1 base and J gave up 14 bases, with 6 bases separating them. The CDR3 loop is CASSLGTTLHF. Here the CDR3 DNA reads TGTGCCAGCAGCTTAGGAACAACCCTCCACTTT.

The chain recombines TRBV7-9 with TRBJ1-6; D is uncertain. CDR1 SEHNR and CDR2 FQNEAQ come from the germline V gene (reference sequence). The CDR3 contains 14 residues. Trimming pared 4 bases from V and 7 bases from J, leaving 11 bases between. The CDR3, as DNA: TGTGCCAGCAGCTCTACAGATTCGAATTCACCCCTCCACTTT. Encoded protein: CASSSTDSNSPLHF.

This chain connects TRBV5-1 to TRBJ1-4; 7 bases agree with TRBD1. The germline V gene encodes CDR1 SGHRS and CDR2 YFSETQ. The CDR3 sequence is 14 residues long. V was clipped by 4 bases and J by 7 bases; unmatched bases: 7. DNA of the CDR3: TGCGCCAGCAGCCCTAGACAGGGCGCTGAAAAACTGTTTTTT. Amino acid sequence: CASSPRQGAEKLFF.

The chain joins TRBV4-2 to TRBJ1-3; TRBD1 is a possible D gene (5 bases). The CDR3 is made up of 15 amino acids. The germline V gene encodes CDR1 LGHNA and CDR2 YNFKEQ. Trimming took 0 bases from V and 8 from J, leaving 14 bases between them. The CDR3 reads CASSQDPRAGHTIYF. CDR3 DNA sequence: TGTGCCAGCAGCCAAGATCCCAGGGCAGGCCACACCATATATTTT.

The chain joins TRBV19 to TRBJ2-2; TRBD1 is a possible D gene (5 bases). Trimming pared 2 bases from V and 1 base from J, leaving 11 bases between. This CDR3 spans 16 amino acids. The germline V gene encodes CDR1 LNHDA and CDR2 SQIVND (reference sequence). CDR3 bases: TGTGCCAGTAGTATACCTAGAACAGGGAACACCGGGGAGCTGTTTTTT. This translates into CASSIPRTGNTGELFF. The variable domain in full, completed from reference TRBV19 and TRBJ2-2, reads DGGITQSPKYLFRKEGQNVTLSCEQNLNHDAMYWYRQDPGQGLRLIYYSQIVNDFQKGDIAEGYSVSREKKESFPLTVTSAQKNPTAFYLCASSIPRTGNTGELFFGEGSRLTVL.

The rearrangement links TRBV5-1 to TRBJ2-7, with 10 nucleotides matching TRBD1. CDR3 length equals 16 residues. Germline V gene data show CDR1 as SGHRS and CDR2 as YFSETQ. V shed 3 bases, J shed 5 bases, and the junction held 11 bases outside the gene matches. In DNA form, the CDR3 reads TGCGCCAGCAGCTCCGTTCACTCCGGGACAGGGGACGAGCAGTACTTC. Its translation is CASSSVHSGTGDEQYF.

The chain couples TRBV5-1 to TRBJ2-1, with D possibly matching TRBD2 (6 bases). From germline, CDR1 is SGHRS and CDR2 YFSETQ. This CDR3 is 11 amino acids long. The germline V and J ends were trimmed by 2 bases and 12 bases, with 9 bases remaining between them. The CDR3 nucleotides read TGCGCCAGCAGCTTCGGGAGAGGGCAGTTCTTC. Protein: CASSFGRGQFF.

J is TRBJ1-5 and V is TRBV6-5; 8 nucleotides agree with TRBD1. The CDR3 consists of 15 residues. J lost 5 bases, V lost 6 bases, and 9 bases had no gene match. Per the germline V gene, CDR1 is MNHEY and CDR2 is SVGAGI. The CDR3 region has the DNA TGTGCCAGCAGCCCAACAGGGGGGTTGGATCAGCCCCAGCATTTT. The encoded protein is CASSPTGGLDQPQHF.

V usage is TRBV6-6 and J usage is TRBJ1-6; D is undetermined. This CDR3 is built from 12 residues. V dropped 2 bases and J dropped 8 bases, with 4 bases sitting between them. Germline values: CDR1 MNHNY, CDR2 SVGAGI (reference sequence). The CDR3 region is CASSYPDSPLHF. The DNA of the CDR3 is TGTGCCAGCAGTTACCCGGATTCACCCCTCCACTTT.

The count of this clone is one. The genes are TRBV11-2 and TRBJ2-3; 9 positions match TRBD2. This CDR3 has 18 amino acids. Germline values: CDR1 SGHAT, CDR2 FQNNGV. With 0 bases clipped from V and 0 bases from J, the junction kept 7 bases outside the gene matches. CDR3 protein: CASSLDWSGGKSTDTQYF. The CDR3 bases are TGTGCCAGCAGCTTAGATTGGAGCGGGGGGAAAAGCACAGATACGCAGTATTTT.

The chain recombines TRBV5-8 with TRBJ2-7; D is possibly TRBD2 (6 bases). Between the trimmed V and J ends, which lost 1 base and 5 bases, there was a span of 25 bases. The CDR3 runs 18 residues. From germline, CDR1 is SGHTS and CDR2 YDEGEE. CDR3 sequence reads: CASSLPRAGRTWGHEQYF. CDR3 nucleotides: TGTGCCAGCAGCTTGCCCAGGGCAGGGAGGACATGGGGACACGAGCAGTACTTC.

V and J are TRBV18 and TRBJ1-2; D unresolved. Trimming left V 3 bases short and J 6 bases short, with 5 bases between. The CDR3 runs 11 residues. Germline values: CDR1 KGHSH, CDR2 LQKENI. The CDR3, as DNA: TGTGCCAGCTCACCTACAGATGGCTACACCTTC. This codes for CASSPTDGYTF.

The V gene is TRBV7-9, the J gene TRBJ2-6; D perhaps matches TRBD1 (5 bases). The CDR3 is made up of 16 amino acids. Deletions cut 6 bases from V and 0 bases from J, with 12 bases between. Germline CDR1 and CDR2: SEHNR and FQNEAQ (reference sequence). The DNA of the CDR3 is TGTGCCAGCAGTCTGGACAACCGCTCTGGGGCCAACGTCCTGACTTTC. Its protein is CASSLDNRSGANVLTF.

This chain joins TRBV7-2 and TRBJ2-3; 9 bases map to TRBD1. This CDR3 is built from 15 residues. Germline V CDR1 and CDR2: SGHTA, FQGNSA. J lost 1 base, V lost 5 bases, and 4 bases had no gene match. The CDR3 loop is CASSTRTGGTDTQYF. Here the CDR3 DNA reads TGTGCCAGCAGCACCCGGACAGGGGGCACAGATACGCAGTATTTT.

As DNA, the CDR3 is TGTGCCAGCAGTACGGACAGAACAAACGAGCAGTACTTC. It encodes CASSTDRTNEQYF. The chain employs TRBV9 and TRBJ2-7; the D gene is possibly TRBD1 (6 bases). CDR3 length: 13 residues. With 5 bases removed from V and 5 bases from J, the gap between germline ends came to 14 bases. Germline V CDR1 and CDR2: SGDLS, YYNGEE.

This chain links TRBV7-8 with TRBJ1-3, with D tentatively TRBD1 (6 bases). Germline V gives CDR1 SGHVS, CDR2 FQNEAQ. CDR3 length: 18 residues. The V end lost 1 base, the J end lost 0 bases, and 16 bases lay between the germline ends. This CDR3 reads CASSLGSGGLNSGNTIYF. The CDR3 DNA reads as TGTGCCAGCAGCTTAGGGTCGGGGGGGCTCAACTCTGGAAACACCATATATTTT.

This chain connects TRBV4-1 to TRBJ2-7; weak D call: TRBD1 (5 bases). Trimming pared 0 bases from V and 2 bases from J, leaving 20 bases between. The CDR3 loop spans 18 amino acids. CDR1 and CDR2 from the germline V gene are MGHRA and YSYEKL. CDR3 protein: CASSQDRNRRQLTYEQYF. The DNA for the CDR3 is TGCGCCAGCAGCCAAGATAGGAATCGTAGACAGCTAACCTACGAGCAGTACTTC.

The rearrangement links TRBV25-1 to TRBJ1-4; 7 bases are a match to TRBD1. Germline loops: CDR1 MGHDK, CDR2 SYGVNS. CDR3 length: 16 residues. V was clipped by 4 bases and J by 7 bases; unmatched bases: 12. The CDR3 region has the DNA TGTGCCAGCAGTGCCCGTGACAGGGACAGATGTGAAAAACTGTTTTTT. It specifies CASSARDRDRCEKLFF. The variable domain in full, with the rest retrieved from reference TRBV25-1 and TRBJ1-4, is EADIYQTPRYLVIGTGKKITLECSQTMGHDKMYWYQQDPGMELHLIHYSYGVNSTEKGDLSSESTVSRIRTEHFPLTLESARPSHTSQYLCASSARDRDRCEKLFFGSGTQLSVL.